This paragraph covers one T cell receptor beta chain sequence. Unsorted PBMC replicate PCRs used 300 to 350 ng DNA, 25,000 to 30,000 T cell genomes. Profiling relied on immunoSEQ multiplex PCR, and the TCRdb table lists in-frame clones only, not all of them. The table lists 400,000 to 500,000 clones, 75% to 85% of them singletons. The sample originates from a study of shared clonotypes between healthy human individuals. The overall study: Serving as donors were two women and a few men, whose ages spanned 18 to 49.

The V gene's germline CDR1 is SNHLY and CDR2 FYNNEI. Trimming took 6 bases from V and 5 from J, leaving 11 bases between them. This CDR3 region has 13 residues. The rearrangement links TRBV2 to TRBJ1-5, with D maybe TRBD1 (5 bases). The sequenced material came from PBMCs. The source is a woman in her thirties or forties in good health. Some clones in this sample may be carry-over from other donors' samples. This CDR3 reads CASRIREDQPQHF. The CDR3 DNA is TGTGCCAGCAGGATCAGGGAGGATCAGCCCCAGCATTTT. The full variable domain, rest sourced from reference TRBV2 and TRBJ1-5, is EPEVTQTPSHQVTQMGQEVILRCVPISNHLYFYWYRQILGQKVEFLVSFYNNEISEKSEIFDDQFSVERPDGSNFTLKIRSTKLEDSAMYFCASRIREDQPQHFGDGTRLSIL.